What follows are 3 T cell receptor beta chains derived from one specimen sequenced in a study of blood T cell repertoires in COVID-19 (dated by TCRdb to 2018 to 2020). Preparation of the library involved the immunoSEQ multiplex PCR assay. The clones in this table, taken by TCRdb from immuneACCESS, are in-frame only. Not every clone is retained; where verified, under half of the shortfall comes from an unresolved V gene, and the cause of the rest is unknown. The sample records some 300,000 clones, roughly 86% of which are singletons. 2.9% of the sample is in the top ten clones. The sequenced sample was PBMCs or T cells enriched from blood (not recorded which). Every receptor here comes from a woman in her forties or fifties who had been exposed to COVID-19.

CDR3 sequence: CASSEALIGQGVNRGYTF. CDR3 DNA sequence: TGTGCCAGCAGTGAAGCCCTGATTGGACAGGGAGTGAACCGTGGCTACACCTTC. The chain uses TRBV6-1 and TRBJ1-2, with 8 bases fitting TRBD1. V trimming: 0 bases; J trimming: 7 bases; junction bases outside the gene matches: 16. Germline assignment: CDR1 MNHNS and CDR2 SASEGT. The CDR3 contains 18 residues.

CDR3 in amino acids: CASSSGLDGVWEQYF. The DNA of the CDR3 is TGTGCCAGCAGTTCAGGCCTTGACGGTGTATGGGAGCAGTACTTC. J is TRBJ2-7 and V is TRBV28, with unresolved D. The germline gives CDR1 MDHEN, CDR2 SYDVKM. The V end was cut by 4 bases, the J end by 7 bases, with 20 bases between. CDR3 size: 15 residues.

The chain recombines TRBV10-3 with TRBJ2-1, with D possibly TRBD2 on 5 matching bases. The CDR3 consists of 15 residues. Germline CDR1 ENHRY, CDR2 SYGVKD. V lost 10 bases, J lost 4 bases, and 20 bases lay in between. The CDR3 coding sequence is TGTGCCACCAGCCAGGAGGTCGGTGATTACAATGAGCAGTTCTTC. It yields the protein CATSQEVGDYNEQFF.